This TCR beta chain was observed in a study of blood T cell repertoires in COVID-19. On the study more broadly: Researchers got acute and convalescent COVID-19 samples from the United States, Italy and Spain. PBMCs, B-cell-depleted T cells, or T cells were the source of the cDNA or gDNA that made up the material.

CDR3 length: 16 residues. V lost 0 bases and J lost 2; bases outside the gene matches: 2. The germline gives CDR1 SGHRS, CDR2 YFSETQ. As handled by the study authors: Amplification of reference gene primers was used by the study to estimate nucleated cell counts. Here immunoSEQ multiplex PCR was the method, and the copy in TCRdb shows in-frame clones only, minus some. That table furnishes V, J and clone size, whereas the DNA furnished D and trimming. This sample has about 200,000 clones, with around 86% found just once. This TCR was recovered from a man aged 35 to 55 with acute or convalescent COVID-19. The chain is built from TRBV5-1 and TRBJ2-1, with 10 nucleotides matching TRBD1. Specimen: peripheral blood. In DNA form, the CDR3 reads TGCGCCAGCAGCTTGGGCGGGACAGGGGCCTACAATGAGCAGTTCTTC. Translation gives CASSLGGTGAYNEQFF.